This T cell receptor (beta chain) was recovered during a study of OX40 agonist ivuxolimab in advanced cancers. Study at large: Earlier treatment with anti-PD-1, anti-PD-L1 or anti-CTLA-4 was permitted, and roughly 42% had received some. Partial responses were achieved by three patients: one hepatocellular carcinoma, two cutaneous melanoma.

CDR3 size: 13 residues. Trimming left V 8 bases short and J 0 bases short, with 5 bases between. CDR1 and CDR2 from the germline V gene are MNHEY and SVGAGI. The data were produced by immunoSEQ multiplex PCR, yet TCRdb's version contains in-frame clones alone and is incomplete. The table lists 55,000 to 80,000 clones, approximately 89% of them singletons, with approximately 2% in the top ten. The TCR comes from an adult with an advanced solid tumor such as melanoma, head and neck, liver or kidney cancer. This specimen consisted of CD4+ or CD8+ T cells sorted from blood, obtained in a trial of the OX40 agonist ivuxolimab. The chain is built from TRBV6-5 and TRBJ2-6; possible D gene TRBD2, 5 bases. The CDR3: CASRDSGANVLTF. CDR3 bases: TGTGCCAGCCGGGACTCTGGGGCCAACGTCCTGACTTTC.